Listed here are 32 T cell receptor beta chains from one sample, sequenced in a study of blood T cells in healthy people across ages. Primed by a sample-barcoded 5' primer and a J-beta primer mix, a second PCR proceeded for about 6 to 11 cycles. TCRdb used MiXCR to reprocess the 5' RACE reads, holding one entry per CDR3 protein. Of about 640,000 distinct CDR3 sequences listed, roughly 53% were seen once; the top ten hold 30% to 40%. Sequencing input: blood. Receptor source: a man between 60 and 75 years old in good health.

V gene TRBV4-2 combines with J gene TRBJ1-4; D might be TRBD1 (5 bases). The CDR3 has 15 residues. Trimming removed 1 base from V and 4 bases from J, with 10 bases in between. The germline CDR1 and CDR2 sequences are LGHNA and YNFKEQ. CDR3 nucleotide sequence: TGTGCCAGCAGCCAAGTGGGAGGGGTTAATGAAAAACTGTTTTTT. This translates into CASSQVGGVNEKLFF.

This clonotype showed up just a few times. The rearrangement joins TRBV4-1 to TRBJ2-1, with D perhaps matching TRBD1 or TRBD2 (5 bases each). V lost 1 base and J lost 6, with 13 bases in between. CDR1 and CDR2 (germline): MGHRA, YSYEKL. There are 15 residues in the CDR3. As DNA, the CDR3 is TGCGCCAGCAGCCAAGTTCTTACGGGGCCCAATGAGCAGTTCTTC. Amino acids: CASSQVLTGPNEQFF.

The sample holds one count of this clonotype. The chain recombines TRBV11-2 with TRBJ2-1; 14 bases line up with TRBD2. The CDR3 contains 13 residues. Germline lookup yields CDR1 SGHAT and CDR2 FQNNGV. Trimming cost V 6 bases and J 9 bases; bases outside gene matches: 1. The CDR3 spells CASRTSGGGEQFF. The CDR3 DNA follows: TGTGCCAGCAGGACTAGCGGGGGGGGTGAGCAGTTCTTC.

The chain joins TRBV24-1 to TRBJ2-1; perhaps TRBD2 as D (6 bases). The CDR3 loop spans 15 amino acids. The germline V gene encodes CDR1 KGHDR and CDR2 SFDVKD. V was trimmed by 4 bases and J by 5 bases, leaving 14 bases between them. CDR3 region: CATSDMTRSNNEQFF. The CDR3 DNA sequence: TGTGCCACCAGTGACATGACTAGGTCCAACAATGAGCAGTTCTTC.

This clonotype was found once. The V gene is TRBV12-3 or TRBV12-4, the J gene TRBJ2-5; D may correspond to TRBD1 or TRBD2 (5 bases each). TRBJ2-7 explains the end of the DNA better; the J call may be wrong. The CDR3 runs 15 residues. The CDR3: CASSLGAGSPSEQYF. The CDR3 DNA reads TGTGCCAGCAGTTTAGGGGCAGGGAGCCCTTCCGAGCAGTACTTC.

The V and J genes are TRBV5-1 and TRBJ2-3, with TRBD1 matching 7 bases. Germline assignment: CDR1 SGHRS and CDR2 YFSETQ. The CDR3 has 16 residues. With V trimmed by 2 bases and J by 0 bases, 6 bases remained unmatched. This chain's CDR3 is CASSFGPQGSTDTQYF. CDR3 bases: TGCGCCAGCAGCTTCGGACCACAGGGGAGCACAGATACGCAGTATTTT.

This clonotype has only a few counts. The chain is built from TRBV7-2 and TRBJ2-7, with 7 bases lining up with TRBD2. V trimming: 3 bases; J trimming: 2 bases; junction bases outside the gene matches: 4. The CDR3 length is 14 residues. The germline V gene encodes CDR1 SGHTA and CDR2 FQGNSA. The CDR3 reads CASSFSAGAYEQYF. CDR3 in DNA: TGTGCCAGCAGCTTTTCGGCGGGGGCCTACGAGCAGTACTTC.

This clonotype was picked up a small number of times. V usage is TRBV5-6 and J usage is TRBJ2-5, with 9 bases matching TRBD2. Trimming cost V 4 bases and J 3 bases; bases outside gene matches: 13. From germline, CDR1 is SGHDT and CDR2 YYEEEE. The CDR3 consists of 17 residues. CDR3 loop: CASSSPGAGGPEETQYF. The CDR3 DNA reads as TGTGCCAGCAGCAGCCCTGGGGCGGGGGGGCCGGAAGAGACCCAGTACTTC.

This chain links TRBV20-1 with TRBJ1-1; the D is unclear. The CDR3 is 13 residues long. Germline V gene sequence: CDR1 DFQATT, CDR2 SNEGSKA (reference sequence). V was trimmed by 2 bases and J by 1 base, leaving 8 bases between them. CDR3 region: CSARPTANTEAFF. The CDR3 nucleotides are TGCAGTGCTAGACCAACAGCGAACACTGAAGCTTTCTTT.

The chain uses TRBV20-1 and TRBJ2-3, with a tentative D call TRBD2 (5 bases). Germline CDR1 and CDR2: DFQATT and SNEGSKA (reference sequence). The CDR3 contains 15 residues. V was clipped by 5 bases and J by 0 bases, with 15 bases between them. Here the CDR3 reads CSAPISGPSTDTQYF. The CDR3 bases are TGCAGTGCTCCCATAAGCGGCCCGAGCACAGATACGCAGTATTTT.

V is TRBV12-3 or TRBV12-4 and J is TRBJ1-1, with D hard to call. Between the trimmed V and J ends, which lost 6 bases and 2 bases, there was a span of 7 bases. The CDR3 runs 12 residues. The CDR3 reads CASRLINTEAFF. CDR3 DNA sequence: TGTGCCAGCAGACTGATCAACACTGAAGCTTTCTTT.

The chain joins TRBV29-1 to TRBJ2-5, with 7 positions matching TRBD1. The DNA end is more similar to TRBJ2-7, so the J call may be wrong. The CDR3 sequence is 13 residues long. Germline V gene lookup returns CDR1 SQVTM and CDR2 ANQGSEA. The CDR3 region has the DNA TGCAGCGTTTATAGGACAGGTTTCTACGAGCAGTACTTC. Translation gives CSVYRTGFYEQYF.

This clonotype was seen just once. The genes are TRBV20-1 and TRBJ2-3; 10 bases fit TRBD2. The CDR3 is 15 amino acids. The J segment lost 4 bases and the V segment lost 5 bases, leaving 9 bases of the junction unmatched. The germline V gene has CDR1 DFQATT and CDR2 SNEGSKA (reference sequence). The chain's CDR3 is CSAPSWGTSADTQYF. The CDR3 nucleotides read TGCAGTGCTCCCTCCTGGGGGACTAGCGCAGATACGCAGTATTTT.

The chain combines TRBV3-1 with TRBJ2-7, with D tentatively TRBD2 (6 bases). This CDR3 has 14 amino acids. In germline, CDR1 is LGHDT, CDR2 YNNKEL (reference sequence). Trimming cost V 4 bases and J 4 bases, with 14 bases left between them. The CDR3, as DNA: TGTGCCAGCAGCCGCCACCAGGAGGGGTACGAGCAGTACTTC. It translates to CASSRHQEGYEQYF.

This clonotype was detected only a few times. The V and J genes are TRBV4-1 and TRBJ1-2; the D is unclear. This CDR3 spans 15 amino acids. Trimming cost V 3 bases and J 7 bases, with 18 bases left between them. Germline CDR1 is MGHRA and CDR2 is YSYEKL. CDR3 sequence (DNA): TGCGCCAGCAGCCACCCCTTAGCCAGGCAACGTGGCTACACCTTC. It codes for CASSHPLARQRGYTF.

This clonotype was observed a few times. The CDR3 nucleotides read TGCGCCAGCAGCCGCAATGAGCAGTTCTTC. It encodes CASSRNEQFF. The rearrangement uses TRBV5-1 and TRBJ2-1; D gene uncertain. CDR3 length: 10 amino acids. Germline assignment: CDR1 SGHRS and CDR2 YFSETQ. Trimming took off 4 bases at V and 6 bases at J, with 2 bases between the two ends.

This clonotype was detected only once. This chain connects TRBV12-3 or TRBV12-4 to TRBJ1-2; D may be TRBD1 (5 bases). The CDR3 extends over 14 amino acids. V was cut by 6 bases and J by 6 bases, with 17 bases left in between. The CDR3 loop reads CASSLSRGENGYTF. The DNA for the CDR3 is TGTGCCAGCAGCCTCAGCCGGGGGGAGAATGGCTACACCTTC.

This clonotype appeared a few times. The chain links TRBV3-1 to TRBJ1-2; D gene ambiguous. V gave up 0 bases and J gave up 4 bases, with 12 bases separating them. CDR1 LGHDT and CDR2 YNNKEL come from the germline V gene (reference sequence). This CDR3 spans 15 amino acids. For the CDR3, the DNA is TGTGCCAGCAGCCAAGAATTAGCAGACCCCTATGGCTACACCTTC. Encoded protein: CASSQELADPYGYTF.

A few counts support this clonotype. The V call is TRBV5-5, the J call TRBJ1-1; D is possibly TRBD1 (6 bases). V shed 1 base and J shed 4 bases, with 14 bases lying between them. Per germline, CDR1 SGHKS and CDR2 YYEKEE (reference sequence). The CDR3 is 15 amino acids. The CDR3 is CASSLTGGVGTEAFF. CDR3 nucleotide sequence: TGTGCCAGCAGCTTGACGGGGGGCGTCGGCACTGAAGCTTTCTTT.

The V call is TRBV29-1, the J call TRBJ2-5, with D possibly TRBD2 on 6 matching bases. Trimming took off 8 bases at V and 5 bases at J, with 15 bases between the two ends. This CDR3 is 12 amino acids long. The germline V gene has CDR1 SQVTM and CDR2 ANQGSEA. CDR3 DNA sequence: TGCAGCCTCTCGGCCGGAGGGGAGACCCAGTACTTC. This codes for CSLSAGGETQYF.

The sample holds one count of this clonotype. The chain combines TRBV20-1 with TRBJ2-3; 9 bases line up with TRBD2. The CDR3 length is 14 residues. J was trimmed by 2 bases and V by 4 bases; bases with no gene match: 4. The V gene's germline CDR1 is DFQATT and CDR2 SNEGSKA (reference sequence). The CDR3 spells CSANAGGNTDTQYF. The DNA for the CDR3 is TGCAGTGCTAACGCGGGGGGGAACACAGATACGCAGTATTTT.

The V and J genes are TRBV12-3 or TRBV12-4 and TRBJ1-6, with 7 bases that match TRBD1. The CDR3 is 14 residues long. Losses at the gene ends were 6 bases for V and 8 bases for J; bases not matched to a gene: 7. In DNA form, the CDR3 reads TGTGCCAGCAGCCTGACAGGGTGGGATTCACCCCTCCACTTT. It translates to CASSLTGWDSPLHF.

The chain links TRBV2 to TRBJ2-6; 7 bases are shared with TRBD1. The CDR3 extends over 18 amino acids. Trimming at V came to 5 bases and at J to 0 bases, leaving 10 bases not matched to a gene. Looked up from germline, CDR1 is SNHLY and CDR2 is FYNNEI. In DNA, the CDR3 is TGTGCCAGCAGTTACAGGGGCGGCACTACCTCTGGGGCCAACGTCCTGACTTTC. Amino acids: CASSYRGGTTSGANVLTF.

The rearrangement links TRBV28 to TRBJ2-5; D possibly corresponds to TRBD2 (6 bases). This CDR3 comprises 14 residues. V gave up 2 bases and J gave up 5 bases, with 12 bases separating them. In germline, CDR1 is MDHEN, CDR2 SYDVKM. The CDR3 sequence is CASSLNGRGETQYF. In DNA form, the CDR3 reads TGTGCCAGCAGTTTAAACGGGAGAGGGGAGACCCAGTACTTC.

The chain recombines TRBV18 with TRBJ1-4; D perhaps matches TRBD1 (5 bases). The CDR3 length is 14 residues. CDR1 KGHSH and CDR2 LQKENI come from the germline V gene. Trimming shortened V by 6 bases and J by 4 bases, and 12 bases separated the two germline ends. The CDR3 loop is CASSQGGRNEKLFF. Written as DNA, the CDR3 is TGTGCCAGCTCGCAGGGCGGCCGTAATGAAAAACTGTTTTTT. The entire variable domain, with the rest obtained from reference TRBV18 and TRBJ1-4, is as follows: NAGVMQNPRHLVRRRGQEARLRCSPMKGHSHVYWYRQLPEEGLKFMVYLQKENIIDESGMPKERFSAEFPKEGPSILRIQQVVRGDSAAYFCASSQGGRNEKLFFGSGTQLSVL.

The chain joins TRBV6-5 to TRBJ1-1; no firm D call. The CDR3 has 13 residues. Germline lookup yields CDR1 MNHEY and CDR2 SVGAGI. V gave up 6 bases and J gave up 0 bases, with 8 bases separating them. The CDR3 region is CASRISMNTEAFF. For the CDR3, the DNA is TGTGCCAGCAGAATTTCCATGAACACTGAAGCTTTCTTT.

Points on this clonotype: Just one base apart from a much larger clone, this may be a read error. The genes are TRBV20-1 and TRBJ2-7; D remains unclear. There are 11 residues in the CDR3. Germline V gene sequence: CDR1 DFQATT, CDR2 SNEGSKA (reference sequence). Deletions cut 3 bases from V and 3 bases from J, with 6 bases between. The CDR3 loop is CSARDLYEQYF. The CDR3 nucleotides read TGCAGTGCTAGGGACCTCTACGAGCAGTACTTC.

This chain connects TRBV20-1 to TRBJ2-7; 10 positions match TRBD1. From germline, CDR1 is DFQATT and CDR2 SNEGSKA (reference sequence). This CDR3 contains 17 residues. The J segment lost 1 base and the V segment lost 1 base, leaving 10 bases of the junction unmatched. The CDR3 is CSARGTGTGAGSYEQYF. In nucleotides, the CDR3 is TGCAGTGCTAGAGGAACCGGGACAGGGGCGGGGTCCTACGAGCAGTACTTC.

This clonotype was counted only a few times. The chain combines TRBV5-1 with TRBJ2-7; D uncertain. Trimming cost V 0 bases and J 1 base, with 11 bases left between them. The CDR3 consists of 15 residues. Germline V CDR1 and CDR2: SGHRS, YFSETQ. CDR3 protein: CASSLDGSRSYEQYF. The CDR3 bases are TGCGCCAGCAGCTTGGATGGCTCCAGATCCTACGAGCAGTACTTC.

This clonotype was observed a single time. The chain couples TRBV5-1 to TRBJ2-5; D tentatively fits TRBD1 or TRBD2 (5 bases each). Germline values: CDR1 SGHRS, CDR2 YFSETQ. The CDR3 spans 15 residues. V was shortened by 5 bases and J by 1 base, with 15 bases between the two germline ends. The CDR3 region has the DNA TGCGCCAGCAGGTGGGCCGGGACGTCCCAAGAGACCCAGTACTTC. It encodes CASRWAGTSQETQYF.

This clonotype has a single count. This chain connects TRBV29-1 to TRBJ1-3; D remains ambiguous. Trimming took 3 bases from V and 3 from J, leaving 9 bases between them. Germline CDR1 reads SQVTM; CDR2 reads ANQGSEA. CDR3 length: 13 amino acids. CDR3: CSVDPGDGNTIYF. The CDR3 DNA reads as TGCAGCGTTGACCCCGGGGATGGAAACACCATATATTTT. Full variable domain (outside the CDR3, taken from reference TRBV29-1 and TRBJ1-3): SAVISQKPSRDICQRGTSLTIQCQVDSQVTMMFWYRQQPGQSLTLIATANQGSEATYESGFVIDKFPISRPNLTFSTLTVSNMSPEDSSIYLCSVDPGDGNTIYFGEGSWLTVV.

Comments on this clonotype: One end of the junction does not line up with germline, which may come from a read error. This chain links TRBV5-1 with TRBJ2-2, with D possibly being TRBD1 or TRBD2 (5 bases each). Germline-derived CDR1 and CDR2 are SGHRS and YFSETQ. This CDR3 has 16 residues. The CDR3 DNA is TGCGCCAGCAGCTTGGATACCGGGGCCGCCACCGGGGAGTTGTTTTTT. Its translation: CASSLDTGAATGELFF.